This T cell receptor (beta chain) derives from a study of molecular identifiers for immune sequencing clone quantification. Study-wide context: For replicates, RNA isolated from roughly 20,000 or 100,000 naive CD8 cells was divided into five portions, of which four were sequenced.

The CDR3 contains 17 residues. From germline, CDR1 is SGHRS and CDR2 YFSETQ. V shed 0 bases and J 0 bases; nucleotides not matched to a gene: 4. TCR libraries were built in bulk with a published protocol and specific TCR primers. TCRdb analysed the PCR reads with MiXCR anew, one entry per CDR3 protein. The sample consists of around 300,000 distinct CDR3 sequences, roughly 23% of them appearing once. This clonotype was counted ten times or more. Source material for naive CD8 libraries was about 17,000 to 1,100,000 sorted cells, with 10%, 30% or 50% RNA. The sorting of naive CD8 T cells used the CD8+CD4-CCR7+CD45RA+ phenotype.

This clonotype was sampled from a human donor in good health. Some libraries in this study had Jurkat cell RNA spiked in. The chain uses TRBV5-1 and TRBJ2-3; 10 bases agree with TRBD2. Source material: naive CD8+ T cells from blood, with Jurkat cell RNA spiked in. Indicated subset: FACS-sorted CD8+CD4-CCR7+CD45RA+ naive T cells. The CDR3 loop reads CASSLAGLAASTDTQYF. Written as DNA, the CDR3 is TGCGCCAGCAGCTTGGCCGGACTAGCGGCCAGCACAGATACGCAGTATTTT.